The 13 T cell receptor beta chains below all came from one sample that was sequenced in a study of blood T cell repertoires in COVID-19. Assay: immunoSEQ multiplex PCR; the TCRdb copy retains only in-frame clones and omits some. The sample includes 55,000 to 75,000 clones, about 81% seen only once; the top ten take 9.2%. Input material: peripheral blood. The receptors come from a human donor in a cohort sampled during active COVID-19.

This clone was recorded only once. The V gene is TRBV11-3, the J gene TRBJ2-1, with 7 bases identical to TRBD2. The CDR3 contains 14 residues. V shed 5 bases and J 9 bases; nucleotides not matched to a gene: 10. Germline V lookup: CDR1 SGHNT, CDR2 YENEEA. This chain's CDR3 is CASSPRTSPREQFF. The CDR3 nucleotides are TGTGCCAGCAGCCCCAGGACTAGTCCCCGTGAGCAGTTCTTC.

The chain uses TRBV11-2 and TRBJ2-1; no reliable D call. The CDR3 totals 13 residues. V lost 5 bases to trimming and J lost 9 bases, with 14 bases between them. Germline CDR1 SGHAT, CDR2 FQNNGV. This CDR3 is CASSVGSLGEQFF. The CDR3 nucleotides read TGTGCCAGCAGCGTAGGTTCCCTAGGTGAGCAGTTCTTC.

This clone was seen only a few times. This chain joins TRBV10-3 and TRBJ2-1; 10 bases are shared with TRBD2. The V segment lost 4 bases and the J segment 4 bases; nucleotides outside the gene matches: 13. The CDR3 consists of 18 residues. CDR1 is ENHRY, CDR2 SYGVKD, per germline. The CDR3 sequence is CAISGLSGRAGAYNEQFF. In DNA form, the CDR3 reads TGTGCCATCAGTGGTCTGAGCGGGAGGGCCGGTGCATACAATGAGCAGTTCTTC.

There are a few counts of this clone. The rearrangement joins TRBV7-9 to TRBJ2-1; 8 nucleotides agree with TRBD1. The germline V gene has CDR1 SEHNR and CDR2 FQNEAQ (reference sequence). J was trimmed by 0 bases and V by 4 bases; bases with no gene match: 14. CDR3 size: 19 residues. The CDR3 DNA reads as TGTGCCAGCAGCTCCGGACAGGGTAGGACGGGCAGCTCCTACAATGAGCAGTTCTTC. It codes for CASSSGQGRTGSSYNEQFF. The whole variable domain, remainder taken from reference TRBV7-9 and TRBJ2-1, is DTGVSQNPRHKITKRGQNVTFRCDPISEHNRLYWYRQTLGQGPEFLTYFQNEAQLEKSRLLSDRFSAERPKGSFSTLEIQRTEQGDSAMYLCASSSGQGRTGSSYNEQFFGPGTRLTVL.

The chain carries TRBV7-6 and TRBJ2-3; 8 bases align to TRBD1. The CDR3 is 15 residues long. The germline V gene has CDR1 SGHVS and CDR2 FNYEAQ. J gave up 3 bases and V 5 bases, and 7 bases lay outside the gene matches. CDR3 amino acids: CASSGWQGATDTQYF. CDR3 DNA sequence: TGTGCCAGCAGCGGGTGGCAGGGGGCGACAGATACGCAGTATTTT.

This clone has only a few counts. The V and J genes are TRBV28 and TRBJ1-4; TRBD1 matches at 7 bases. Germline V gene sequence: CDR1 MDHEN, CDR2 SYDVKM. The trim removed 4 bases at V and 8 bases at J, leaving 7 bases unmatched. This CDR3 comprises 14 residues. This chain's CDR3 is CASSSPGQWEKLFF. Written as DNA, the CDR3 is TGTGCCAGCAGTTCGCCGGGACAGTGGGAAAAACTGTTTTTT.

About this clone itself: A junction boundary mismatches the germline segment, possibly from a read error. J is TRBJ2-2 and V is TRBV6-5, with D maybe TRBD1 (6 bases). There are 15 residues in the CDR3. In germline, CDR1 is MNHEY, CDR2 SVGAGI. The CDR3 sequence is CASIRRQAKTGELFF. Written as DNA, the CDR3 is TGTGCCAGCATCAGAAGACAGGCGAAGACCGGGGAGCTGTTTTTT.

The V call is TRBV6-2 or TRBV6-3, the J call TRBJ2-7; 8 bases map to TRBD2. Germline V gives CDR1 MNHEY, CDR2 SVGEGT. Trimming removed 2 bases from V and 4 bases from J; junction bases left unmatched: 7. CDR3 length: 15 residues. CDR3 nucleotide sequence: TGTGCCAGCAGTTACGGAGCGGGAGAAGGATACGAGCAGTACTTC. Amino acids: CASSYGAGEGYEQYF.

The chain employs TRBV11-3 and TRBJ1-1, with TRBD1 matching over 7 bases. V was clipped by 1 base and J by 4 bases; unmatched bases: 3. Per germline, CDR1 SGHNT and CDR2 YENEEA. This CDR3 contains 14 residues. The CDR3 coding sequence is TGTGCCAGCAGCTTAGGAACAGGGGTCACTGAAGCTTTCTTT. The encoded protein is CASSLGTGVTEAFF.

The J gene is TRBJ2-7, the V gene TRBV30; TRBD2 agrees at 10 bases. After removal of 0 bases from V and 7 bases from J, the junction contained 9 bases not matched to a gene. CDR3 length: 15 residues. The germline CDR1 and CDR2 sequences are GTSNPN and SVGIG (reference sequence). DNA of the CDR3: TGTGCCTGGAGTGTACTTTCTAGCGGGAGAAGGGAGCAGTACTTC. Residues: CAWSVLSSGRREQYF.

CDR3 residues: CASSRTATNEKLFF. CDR3 nucleotides: TGTGCCAGCAGTCGGACAGCAACTAATGAAAAACTGTTTTTT. V usage is TRBV6-2 or TRBV6-3 and J usage is TRBJ1-4; D might be TRBD1 (6 bases). V lost 5 bases and J 0 bases, leaving 7 bases between the germline ends. The germline gives CDR1 MNHEY, CDR2 SVGEGT. The CDR3 consists of 14 residues.

The chain employs TRBV18 and TRBJ1-5; weak D call: TRBD1 (5 bases). The CDR3 loop spans 16 amino acids. Germline loops: CDR1 KGHSH, CDR2 LQKENI. The germline V and J ends were trimmed by 3 bases and 13 bases, with 25 bases remaining between them. CDR3 protein: CASSPQGTDSKTQQHF. The CDR3 region has the DNA TGTGCCAGCTCACCCCAGGGAACGGATAGCAAAACTCAACAGCATTTT. The variable domain in full, completed from reference TRBV18 and TRBJ1-5, reads NAGVMQNPRHLVRRRGQEARLRCSPMKGHSHVYWYRQLPEEGLKFMVYLQKENIIDESGMPKERFSAEFPKEGPSILRIQQVVRGDSAAYFCASSPQGTDSKTQQHFGDGTRLSIL.

This clone occurred once. V usage is TRBV7-9 and J usage is TRBJ2-2; D call uncertain. CDR1 and CDR2 from the germline V gene are SEHNR and FQNEAQ (reference sequence). CDR3 size: 15 residues. Between the trimmed V and J ends, which lost 1 base and 0 bases, there was a span of 6 bases. The DNA for the CDR3 is TGTGCCAGCAGCTTAGTAGAGACGAACACCGGGGAGCTGTTTTTT. Protein sequence: CASSLVETNTGELFF.